This TCR beta chain emerged from a study of shared clonotypes between healthy human individuals. The CDR3 extends over 16 amino acids. The ends lost 5 bases at V and 7 bases at J; junction bases unmatched: 10. Germline-derived CDR1 and CDR2 are PRHDT and FYEKMQ (reference sequence). Method: immunoSEQ multiplex PCR; TCRdb's copy keeps in-frame clones and lacks some. Among roughly 1,000,000 clones listed, approximately 80% were seen once. This clonotype was sampled from a man younger than 35 in good health. Some clones in this sample may be carry-over from other donors' samples. Sample: memory CD4+ T cells from PBMCs. The sample's subset: CD45RA-negative fraction. This chain joins TRBV13 and TRBJ2-1, with 11 bases fitting TRBD2. The CDR3 spells CASSPGIAGGLNEQFF. The CDR3 region has the DNA TGTGCCAGCAGCCCCGGCATAGCGGGAGGGCTAAATGAGCAGTTCTTC.